This TCR beta chain appears in the sequencing data of a study of blood T cell repertoires in COVID-19. At the level of the study: Donors in the United States, Italy and Spain gave samples during acute or convalescent COVID-19. The cDNA or gDNA used as material had been derived from T cells, B-cell-depleted T cells, or PBMCs.

Authors' methods: Reference gene primers were amplified, and this amplification served to estimate nucleated cell counts. Using immunoSEQ multiplex PCR, the repertoire was profiled, and TCRdb retains in-frame clones only, with some absent. V and J calls and clone size follow that table, whereas D and trimming were derived from the DNA. Among roughly 200,000 clones listed, approximately 89% were seen once. V was cut by 3 bases and J by 5 bases, with 4 bases left in between. There are 11 residues in the CDR3. Germline V CDR1 and CDR2: DFQATT, SNEGSKA (reference sequence). The rearrangement joins TRBV20-1 to TRBJ2-2; D remains ambiguous. The receptor was derived from a woman aged 55-70 years with acute or convalescent COVID-19. Sample: peripheral blood. Here the CDR3 reads CSARRTGELFF. The CDR3 DNA follows: TGCAGTGCTAGGAGGACCGGGGAGCTGTTTTTT.